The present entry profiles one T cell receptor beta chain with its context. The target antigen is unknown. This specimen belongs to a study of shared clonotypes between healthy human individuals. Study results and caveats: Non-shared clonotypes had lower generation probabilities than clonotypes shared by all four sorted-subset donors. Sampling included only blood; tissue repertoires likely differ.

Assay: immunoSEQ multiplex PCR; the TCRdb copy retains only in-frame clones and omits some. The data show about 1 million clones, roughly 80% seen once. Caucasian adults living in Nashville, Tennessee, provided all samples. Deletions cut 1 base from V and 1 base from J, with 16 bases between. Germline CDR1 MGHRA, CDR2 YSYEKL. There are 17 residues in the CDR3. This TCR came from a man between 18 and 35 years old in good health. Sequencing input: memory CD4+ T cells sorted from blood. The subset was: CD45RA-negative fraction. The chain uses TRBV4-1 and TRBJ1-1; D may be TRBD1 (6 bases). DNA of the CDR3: TGCGCCAGCAGCCAAGTCAGGGGAGGTGGTGGGAACACTGAAGCTTTCTTT. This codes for CASSQVRGGGGNTEAFF.